The clone carrying this T cell receptor (beta chain) was counted a few times. TCRdb fed the 5' RACE reads into MiXCR, producing one record per CDR3 protein. The table includes hundreds of thousands of distinct CDR3 sequences, roughly an eighth detected once. This sample is part of a study of T-cell memory formation after mild COVID-19. The germline V and J ends were trimmed by 2 bases and 7 bases, with 10 bases remaining between them. The V gene's germline CDR1 is KGHDR and CDR2 SFDVKD. The CDR3 is 13 residues long. This sequence was found in a young man who had mild COVID-19 (a few samples of this study predate the infection). Cell type and time point are not known. Sequencing used PBMCs or a T cell subset sorted from them (not recorded which). The V and J genes are TRBV24-1 and TRBJ1-1; D gene uncertain. Here the CDR3 reads CATSDSNTVEAFF. CDR3 coding DNA: TGTGCCACCAGTGATTCCAACACAGTTGAAGCTTTCTTT.